This is a list of T cell receptor beta chains from one sample in a study of blood T cell repertoires in COVID-19. TCRdb keeps only in-frame clones here, not all; method: immunoSEQ multiplex PCR. This sample carries more than 250,000 clones, 70% to 90% of them seen once, and the ten largest clones take roughly 2%. The specimen was PBMCs or T cells enriched from blood (not recorded which). These receptors originate from a man between 25 and 39 years old who had recovered from COVID-19. CDR3s include the opening cysteine and the closing phenylalanine or tryptophan. The D gene is left open where the match is weak. Clone size is given for some rows only: seen once, a few or many times, or a class if the clone is expanded.

. | . | 12 | TRBJ1-1 | TRBV27 | TGTGCCAGCAGTTTAAATCGGGGGATAGCTTTCTTT | CASSLNRGIAFF
. | . | 11 | TRBJ2-7 | TRBV5-1 | TGCGCCAGCTCAGACTCCTACGAGCAGTACTTC | CASSDSYEQYF
TRBD1 | . | 15 | TRBJ2-3 | TRBV24-1 | TGTGCCACCAGTGCTCCGGGACAGGGTCGAGATACGCAGTATTTT | CATSAPGQGRDTQYF
TRBD2 | . | 18 | TRBJ2-1 | TRBV24-1 | TGTGCCACCAGTGACTCTACCCCGACTAGCAACTCCTACAATGAGCAGTTCTTC | CATSDSTPTSNSYNEQFF
TRBD1 | . | 15 | TRBJ1-2 | TRBV9 | TGTGCCAGCAGCGCACCTTCGGGACAGAACTATGGCTACACCTTC | CASSAPSGQNYGYTF
TRBD1 | . | 12 | TRBJ2-7 | TRBV5-6 | TGTGCCAGCAGACGACAGGGCTACGAGCAGTACTTC | CASRRQGYEQYF
. | once | 14 | TRBJ1-2 | TRBV3-1/TRBV3-2 | TGTGCCAGCAGCCAAGTGGGACACGACTATGGCTACACCTTC | CASSQVGHDYGYTF
TRBD1 | . | 17 | TRBJ2-1 | TRBV9 | TGTGCCAGCAGCGTGGGAGGGGGACAGGGGATATACAATGAGCAGTTCTTC | CASSVGGGQGIYNEQFF
. | . | 11 | TRBJ2-1 | TRBV14 | TGTGCCAGCAGTAGTTACAATGAGCAGTTCTTC | CASSSYNEQFF
. | once | 15 | TRBJ1-2 | TRBV19 | TGTGCCAGTAGAAGGGGGACCGGGACATCGATGGGCTACACCTTC | CASRRGTGTSMGYTF
TRBD2 | . | 16 | TRBJ2-3 | TRBV27 | TGTGCCAGCAGTTTCAGGGCGGGGGGGAGAACAGATACGCAGTATTTT | CASSFRAGGRTDTQYF
TRBD1 | . | 15 | TRBJ2-2 | TRBV5-1 | TGCGCCAGCAGCTTTGGACAGGGGAACACCGGGGAGCTGTTTTTT | CASSFGQGNTGELFF
. | . | 14 | TRBJ1-2 | TRBV28 | TGTGCCAGCAGTTTAGTGTCAGAAAGCTATGGCTACACCTTC | CASSLVSESYGYTF
. | . | 13 | TRBJ2-7 | TRBV15 | TGTGCCACCAGCAGGAGGTCTACCTACGAGCAGTACTTC | CATSRRSTYEQYF
. | . | 14 | TRBJ1-1 | TRBV9 | TGTGCCAGCACCCGTGGTCCGGGAAACACTGAAGCTTTCTTT | CASTRGPGNTEAFF
. | once | 16 | TRBJ1-2 | TRBV6-6 | TGTGCCAGCAGTTCCTCAGACAGTCGGCTTAACTATGGCTACACCTTC | CASSSSDSRLNYGYTF
. | many | 17 | TRBJ2-3 | TRBV5-6 | TGTGCCAGCAGCCCCCTCCTCTCCAGGGGGAGGACAGATACGCAGTATTTT | CASSPLLSRGRTDTQYF
. | . | 15 | TRBJ2-7 | TRBV11-1 | TGTGCCAGCAGCTTAGCCTCGGGACAACACTACGAGCAGTACTTC | CASSLASGQHYEQYF
. | once | 13 | TRBJ2-7 | TRBV3-1/TRBV3-2 | TGTGCCAGCAGCCCGGCGGCATCCTACGAGCAGTACTTC | CASSPAASYEQYF
. | . | 14 | TRBJ2-5 | TRBV7-9 | TGTGCCAGCTCAATAGGGGTTCCGTTGGAGACCCAGTACTTC | CASSIGVPLETQYF
. | . | 14 | TRBJ1-1 | TRBV20-1 | TGCAGTGCTAGTCTTGGGTTGGACAACCTCGAAGCTTTCTTT | CSASLGLDNLEAFF
TRBD2 | . | 15 | TRBJ2-5 | TRBV18 | TGTGCCAGCTCACCGGTAGGACTAGTAGGAGAGACCCAGTACTTC | CASSPVGLVGETQYF
. | . | 15 | TRBJ2-5 | TRBV11-3 | TGTGCCAGCAGCTTACAGGGAGGTGGGGAAGAGACCCAGTACTTC | CASSLQGGGEETQYF
. | few | 16 | TRBJ2-3 | TRBV6-1 | TGTGCCAGCAGTGGGGGACACGAGACGTGGTCAGATACGCAGTATTTT | CASSGGHETWSDTQYF
TRBD2 | . | 16 | TRBJ2-7 | TRBV5-4 | TGTGCCAGCAGCTTGGGTACTAGCGGGGGACGGTACGAGCAGTACTTC | CASSLGTSGGRYEQYF
TRBD2 | few | 14 | TRBJ2-5 | TRBV6-5 | TGTGCCAGCAGTCGGGCGGGGGGAGGAGAGACCCAGTACTTC | CASSRAGGGETQYF
TRBD2 | . | 14 | TRBJ2-5 | TRBV5-1 | TGCGCCAGCAGCTTGGGGACTAGCCTAGAGACCCAGTACTTC | CASSLGTSLETQYF
. | . | 15 | TRBJ1-6 | TRBV5-6 | TGTGCCAGCAGCCAACAGGGCGATTATCGTTCACCCCTCCACTTT | CASSQQGDYRSPLHF
. | . | 12 | TRBJ2-1 | TRBV6-1 | TGTGCCAGCAGCTCGACAGACAATGAGCAGTTCTTC | CASSSTDNEQFF
. | . | 16 | TRBJ1-1 | TRBV7-9 | TGTGCCAGCAGCTTATATAACAGGGAAGTGAACACTGAAGCTTTCTTT | CASSLYNREVNTEAFF
. | . | 13 | TRBJ1-2 | TRBV7-3 | TGTGCCAGCAGCCCCGGACAGATTTATGGCTACACCTTC | CASSPGQIYGYTF
TRBD1 | few | 15 | TRBJ2-3 | TRBV11-3 | TGTGCCAGCAGCAAGGGACAGGGGGCAATAGGGGCGCAGTATTTT | CASSKGQGAIGAQYF
TRBD2 | . | 16 | TRBJ2-2 | TRBV5-6 | TGTGCCAGCAGCCGCCCCTCAGCGGGGGGGCCCGGGGAGCTGTTTTTT | CASSRPSAGGPGELFF
. | . | 11 | TRBJ1-1 | TRBV19 | TGTGCCAGTAGTAGACAGCTTGAAGCTTTCTTT | CASSRQLEAFF
. | few | 15 | TRBJ1-2 | TRBV5-6 | TGTGCCAGCAGTTTGGGGCCTACAGGGAACTATGGCTACACCTTC | CASSLGPTGNYGYTF
TRBD1 | . | 15 | TRBJ1-2 | TRBV27 | TGTGCCAGCAGTTTTTCGGGACAGGGGGCGCGTGGCTACACCTTC | CASSFSGQGARGYTF
. | . | 14 | TRBJ1-1 | TRBV20-1 | TGCAGTGCTAGTAAGGTCGAGGGCGCGACTGAAGCTTTCTTT | CSASKVEGATEAFF
. | once | 12 | TRBJ2-3 | TRBV15 | TGTGCCACCAGCATCAACACAGATACGCAGTATTTT | CATSINTDTQYF
. | . | 15 | TRBJ1-4 | TRBV5-1 | TGCGCCAGCAGCTTGGAAACAGGAGCCAGTGAAAAACTGTTTTTT | CASSLETGASEKLFF
. | few | 13 | TRBJ1-2 | TRBV7-9 | TGTGCCAGCAGCCCGGGTTTTAACTATGGCTACACCTTC | CASSPGFNYGYTF
TRBD1 | . | 15 | TRBJ2-3 | TRBV19 | TGTGCCAGTAGGTACAGGGGGCGCGGGTTAGATACGCAGTATTTT | CASRYRGRGLDTQYF
. | once | 15 | TRBJ1-2 | TRBV5-6 | TGTGCCAGCAGCTTGAATACAGGTTCTAACTATGGCTACACCTTC | CASSLNTGSNYGYTF
TRBD1 | . | 15 | TRBJ2-1 | TRBV18 | TGTGCCAGCTCACCGGGACAGGGCGTATACAATGAGCAGTTCTTC | CASSPGQGVYNEQFF
TRBD1 | . | 11 | TRBJ1-2 | TRBV20-1 | TGCAGTGCTCCAGGGGGCGAGGGCTACACCTTC | CSAPGGEGYTF
TRBD1 | . | 15 | TRBJ2-1 | TRBV3-1/TRBV3-2 | TGTGCCAGCAGCCAGCGGACAGGGCCGACCAATGAGCAGTTCTTC | CASSQRTGPTNEQFF
. | . | 13 | TRBJ1-5 | TRBV9 | TGTGCCAGCAGCGTAGGGCAAGATCAGCCCCAGCATTTT | CASSVGQDQPQHF
TRBD1 | . | 14 | TRBJ1-2 | TRBV7-2 | TGTGCCAGCAGCCGGGACAGGGATAACTATGGCTACACCTTC | CASSRDRDNYGYTF
TRBD2 | . | 14 | TRBJ2-7 | TRBV10-3 | TGTGCCATCAGGGGGACTAGCGGGGACTACGAGCAGTACTTC | CAIRGTSGDYEQYF
. | . | 18 | TRBJ2-6 | TRBV5-6 | TGTGCCAGCAGCTTGGATTACACCTACAGCTCTGGGGCCAACGTCCTGACTTTC | CASSLDYTYSSGANVLTF
TRBD2 | . | 17 | TRBJ2-1 | TRBV9 | TGTGCCAGCAGCCCTCCCACGGGGGGACCCCAATGGGATGAGCAGTTCTTC | CASSPPTGGPQWDEQFF
. | . | 15 | TRBJ1-5 | TRBV27 | TGTGCCAGCAGTTTATCGGCGGGGCCTAATCAGCCCCAGCATTTT | CASSLSAGPNQPQHF
. | . | 14 | TRBJ2-7 | TRBV4-3 | TGCGCCAGCAGCCAAGACATGGCATCCTACGAGCAGTACTTC | CASSQDMASYEQYF
TRBD2 | . | 15 | TRBJ2-1 | TRBV28 | TGTGCCAGCACCACGGGGGGGGGACGCGACAATGAGCAGTTCTTC | CASTTGGGRDNEQFF
TRBD1 | . | 15 | TRBJ1-6 | TRBV27 | TGTGCCAGCAGTTTATGGGACAGGCGGAATTCACCCCTCCACTTT | CASSLWDRRNSPLHF
. | . | 14 | TRBJ1-1 | TRBV19 | TGTGCCAGTAGTCCGGGAGGGAGTCGGACTGAAGCTTTCTTT | CASSPGGSRTEAFF
TRBD1 | . | 14 | TRBJ2-2 | TRBV2 | TGTGCCAGCAAGACAGGGGGAGACACCGGGGAGCTGTTTTTT | CASKTGGDTGELFF
TRBD1 | . | 14 | TRBJ1-2 | TRBV7-9 | TGTGCCAGCAGCCGACAGGGTATCGACTATGGCTACACCTTC | CASSRQGIDYGYTF
. | once | 13 | TRBJ1-1 | TRBV15 | TGTGCCACCAGCAGGGAGGCGAGGACTGAAGCTTTCTTT | CATSREARTEAFF
. | . | 14 | TRBJ1-2 | TRBV3-1/TRBV3-2 | TGTGCCAGCAGCCAACCCCCAATCAGCTATGGCTACACCTTC | CASSQPPISYGYTF